The subject of this entry is one T cell receptor beta chain. The assay was immunoSEQ multiplex PCR, and TCRdb's table has in-frame clones only and misses some. The table lists thousands of clones, approximately 40% of them singletons. The sample originates from a study of graft-versus-host responses after intestinal transplantation. As for the study in general: Recipients underwent multivisceral, liver-intestinal, or isolated intestinal transplants.

Unmatched junction bases numbered 9, after V lost 0 bases and J lost 10 bases. This CDR3 contains 15 residues. CDR1 is SGHRS, CDR2 YFSETQ, per germline. Overall study results and limits: Some GvH clones were seen earlier in gut or blood, suggesting intestinal origin.

Investigators plated some 200,000 CFSE-labeled responder cells together with some 200,000 irradiated stimulator cells labeled with violet dye. Responder CD3+CD4+ and CD3+CD8+ cells that were proliferating and CFSE-low were sorted after the reaction. This TCR was sampled from a human patient who was an organ donor for intestinal transplantation. The V call is TRBV5-1, the J call TRBJ2-1; the match to TRBD2 covers 8 bases. This specimen was alloreactive CD8+ T cells from a mixed lymphocyte reaction culture, taken before transplantation. This sample's subset: CFSE-low proliferating T cells sorted from approximately six-day pre-transplant mixed lymphocyte reaction (GvH or HvG direction). CDR3 coding DNA: TGCGCCAGCAGCTTGGGTGCGGGAGGTACATTGGAGCAGTTCTTC. It specifies CASSLGAGGTLEQFF.